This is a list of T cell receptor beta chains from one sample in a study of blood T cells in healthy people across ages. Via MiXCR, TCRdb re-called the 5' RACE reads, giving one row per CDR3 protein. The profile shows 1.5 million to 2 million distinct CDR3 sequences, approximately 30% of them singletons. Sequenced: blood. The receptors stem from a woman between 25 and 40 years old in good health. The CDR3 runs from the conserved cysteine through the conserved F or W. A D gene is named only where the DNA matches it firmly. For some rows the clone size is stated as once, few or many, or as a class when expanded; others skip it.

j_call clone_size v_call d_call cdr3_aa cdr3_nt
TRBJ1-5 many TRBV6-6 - CASSYSSWADQPQHF TGTGCCAGCAGTTACTCGAGTTGGGCTGATCAGCCCCAGCATTTT
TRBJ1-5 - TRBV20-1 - CSAGRWDSGNQPQHF TGCAGTGCCGGAAGGTGGGACTCAGGCAATCAGCCCCAGCATTTT
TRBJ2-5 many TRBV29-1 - CSVEGQWKKTQYF TGCAGCGTAGAGGGGCAGTGGAAAAAGACCCAGTACTTC
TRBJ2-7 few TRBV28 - CASSGGAGRLYEQYF TGTGCCAGCAGTGGGGGGGCGGGACGGCTTTACGAGCAGTACTTC
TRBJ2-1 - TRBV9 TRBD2 CASSRQGLAGGYNEQFF TGTGCCAGCAGCAGGCAAGGACTAGCGGGAGGCTACAATGAGCAGTTCTTC
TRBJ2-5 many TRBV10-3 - CAISESTKGETQYF TGTGCCATCAGTGAGTCGACTAAGGGGGAGACCCAGTACTTC
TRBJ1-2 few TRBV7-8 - CASSLGLPGRRNYGYTF TGTGCCAGCAGCTTAGGCCTACCGGGACGCCGGAATTATGGCTACACCTTC
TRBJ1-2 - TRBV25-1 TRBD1 CASSDFPGGAYGYTF TGTGCCAGCAGTGATTTCCCAGGGGGGGCGTATGGCTACACCTTC
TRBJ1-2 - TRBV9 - CASRGTDDYGYTF TGTGCCAGCAGGGGGACGGACGACTATGGCTACACCTTC
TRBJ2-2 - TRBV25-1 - CASSGRTLLAGELFF TGTGCCAGCAGTGGAAGGACTCTCCTGGCCGGGGAGCTGTTTTTT
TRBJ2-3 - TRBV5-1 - CASSLGTPMRTDTQYF TGCGCCAGCAGCTTGGGGACACCTATGCGCACAGATACGCAGTATTTT
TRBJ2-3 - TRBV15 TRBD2 CATSMAGEADTQYF TGTGCCACCAGCATGGCGGGAGAGGCAGATACGCAGTATTTT
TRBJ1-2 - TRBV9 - CATSPADRLNWVDYGYTF TGTGCCACCAGCCCAGCGGACCGATTAAACTGGGTGGACTATGGCTACACCTTC
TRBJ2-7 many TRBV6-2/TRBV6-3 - CASSRDGGAYEQYF TGTGCCAGCAGCCGGGACGGTGGAGCCTACGAGCAGTACTTC
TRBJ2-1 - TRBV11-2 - CAGTLTGRHEQFF TGTGCCGGCACCCTAACGGGTCGACATGAGCAGTTCTTC
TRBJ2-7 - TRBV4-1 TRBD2 CASSQSIAGGPDEQYF TGCGCCAGCAGCCAATCGATAGCGGGGGGGCCTGACGAGCAGTACTTC